The 8 T cell receptor beta chains reported below all come from one sample, sequenced in a study of early stage breast cancer tumors. Sequenced by immunoSEQ multiplex PCR; TCRdb stores in-frame clones only, minus some. The sample shows some 19,000 clones, more than 75% of them seen only once. The sequencing sample was made of blood. The receptors derive from a person between 60 and 70 years old with breast cancer.

The genes are TRBV5-4 and TRBJ2-7; tentative D call: TRBD2 (5 bases). CDR1 is SGHNT, CDR2 YYREEE, per germline (reference sequence). V lost 4 bases, J lost 3 bases, and 17 bases lay in between. This CDR3 is 15 amino acids long. CDR3 in amino acids: CASSVPGNAGYEQYF. CDR3 coding DNA: TGTGCCAGCAGCGTGCCCGGGAATGCGGGCTACGAGCAGTACTTC. Full variable domain (missing parts from reference TRBV5-4 and TRBJ2-7): ETGVTQSPTHLIKTRGQQVTLRCSSQSGHNTVSWYQQALGQGPQFIFQYYREEENGRGNFPPRFSGLQFPNYSSELNVNALELDDSALYLCASSVPGNAGYEQYFGPGTRLTVT.

The chain is built from TRBV30 and TRBJ2-7, with 7 positions matching TRBD2. The J segment lost 5 bases and the V segment lost 0 bases, leaving 7 bases of the junction unmatched. Germline V CDR1 and CDR2: GTSNPN, SVGIG (reference sequence). CDR3 length: 14 amino acids. In nucleotides, the CDR3 is TGTGCCTGGAGTGTATCGGGGACTATGGACGAGCAGTACTTC. As protein: CAWSVSGTMDEQYF.

The chain combines TRBV19 with TRBJ1-5, with 9 bases identical to TRBD1. Germline V CDR1 and CDR2: LNHDA, SQIVND (reference sequence). The ends lost 5 bases at V and 5 bases at J; junction bases unmatched: 7. CDR3 length: 15 amino acids. The CDR3 protein is CASSPSTGGHQPQHF. CDR3 DNA sequence: TGTGCCAGTAGTCCTTCCACAGGGGGCCATCAGCCCCAGCATTTT.

The chain recombines TRBV5-1 with TRBJ2-1; D not certain. This CDR3 spans 11 amino acids. Trimming took off 1 base at V and 8 bases at J, with 4 bases between the two ends. Germline-derived CDR1 and CDR2 are SGHRS and YFSETQ. The CDR3 here is CASSLIDEQFF. The CDR3 DNA reads TGCGCCAGCAGCTTGATTGATGAGCAGTTCTTC.

This chain uses TRBV11-2 with TRBJ1-6; D is ambiguous. CDR1 and CDR2 (germline): SGHAT, FQNNGV. The length of the CDR3 is 16 residues. V dropped 0 bases and J dropped 5 bases, with 11 bases sitting between them. DNA of the CDR3: TGTGCCAGCAGCTTAGATAGAGCAGACAATAATTCACCCCTCCACTTT. It specifies CASSLDRADNNSPLHF.

This clone was counted only a few times. The chain has TRBV5-1 and TRBJ2-2; tentatively, D is TRBD1 (6 bases). With 5 bases removed from V and 4 bases from J, the gap between germline ends came to 18 bases. In germline, CDR1 is SGHRS, CDR2 YFSETQ. The CDR3 contains 16 residues. The CDR3 DNA reads TGCGCCAGCAGGCCAGGGGTGTCCGGGTTCACCGGGGAGCTGTTTTTT. As protein: CASRPGVSGFTGELFF.

The CDR3 DNA is TGTGCCAGCAGTTTGCAGCCCGGACTAGCGGGTGATGGGGACACAGATACGCAGTATTTT. This sequence encodes CASSLQPGLAGDGDTDTQYF. This chain connects TRBV27 to TRBJ2-3, with 11 positions matching TRBD2. The germline V gene has CDR1 MNHEY and CDR2 SMNVEV (reference sequence). The CDR3 sequence is 20 residues long. V lost 3 bases and J lost 2; bases outside the gene matches: 16.

The genes are TRBV7-6 and TRBJ2-3, with no clear D. CDR3 length equals 13 residues. V gave up 5 bases and J gave up 4 bases, with 10 bases separating them. Germline CDR1 SGHVS, CDR2 FNYEAQ. The CDR3 DNA sequence: TGTGCCAGCAGCCTCAGTGGCGCAGATACGCAGTATTTT. Its translation: CASSLSGADTQYF.